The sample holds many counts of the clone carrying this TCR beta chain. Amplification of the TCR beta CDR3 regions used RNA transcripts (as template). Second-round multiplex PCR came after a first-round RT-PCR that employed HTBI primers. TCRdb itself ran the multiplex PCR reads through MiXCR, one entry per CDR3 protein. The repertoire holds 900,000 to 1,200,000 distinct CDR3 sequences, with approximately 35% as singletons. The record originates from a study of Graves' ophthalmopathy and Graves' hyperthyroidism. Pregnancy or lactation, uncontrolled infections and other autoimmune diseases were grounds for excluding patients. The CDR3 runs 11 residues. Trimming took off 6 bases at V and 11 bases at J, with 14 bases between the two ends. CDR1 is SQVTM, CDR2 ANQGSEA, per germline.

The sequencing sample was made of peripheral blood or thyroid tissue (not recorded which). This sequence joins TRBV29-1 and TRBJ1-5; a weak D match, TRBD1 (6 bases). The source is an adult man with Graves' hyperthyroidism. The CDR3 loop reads CSVSAEGAQHF. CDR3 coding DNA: TGCAGCGTGTCCGCAGAGGGGGCCCAGCATTTT.